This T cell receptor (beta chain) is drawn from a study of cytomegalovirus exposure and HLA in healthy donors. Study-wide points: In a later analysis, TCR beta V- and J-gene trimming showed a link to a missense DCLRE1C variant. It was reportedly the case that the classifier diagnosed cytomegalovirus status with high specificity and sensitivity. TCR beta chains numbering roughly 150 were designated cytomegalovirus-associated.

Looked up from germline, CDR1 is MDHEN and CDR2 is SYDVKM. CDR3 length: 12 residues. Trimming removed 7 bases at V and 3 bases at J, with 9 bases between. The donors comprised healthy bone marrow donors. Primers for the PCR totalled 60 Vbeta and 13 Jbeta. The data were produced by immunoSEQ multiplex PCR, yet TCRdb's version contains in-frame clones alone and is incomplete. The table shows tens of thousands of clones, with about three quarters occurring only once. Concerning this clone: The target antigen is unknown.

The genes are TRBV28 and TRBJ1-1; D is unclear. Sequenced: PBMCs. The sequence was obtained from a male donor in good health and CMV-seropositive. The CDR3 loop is CASNERDTEAFF. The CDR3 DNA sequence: TGTGCCAGCAACGAACGAGACACTGAAGCTTTCTTT.